This T cell receptor beta chain was obtained from a study of beta chain features in type 1 diabetes. TCRB transcripts that were expressed got sequenced, as all of the isolated RNA had been reverse transcribed. Using immunoSEQ multiplex PCR, the repertoire was profiled, and TCRdb retains in-frame clones only, with some absent. This table holds over 25,000 clones, 55% to 60% found once. Study-wide points: When Type 1 diabetes patients were examined, their TCRB CDR3s proved moderately but significantly shorter in all four CD4+ subsets. Sequencing used cDNA, and cells with high TCR expression could therefore be over-represented.

There was one heparinised blood draw per donor, averaging about 116 mL. This clone was counted only a few times. Its specificity is unknown. This TCR was recovered from a young woman with type 1 diabetes. The sample comprised Tregs from blood.

The CDR3, as DNA: TGCGCCAGCAGCCAAGCGGACAGGGCCAGTGAAAAACTGTTTTTT. Its protein product is CASSQADRASEKLFF. The J gene is TRBJ1-4, the V gene TRBV4-3, with 8 bases identical to TRBD1. V lost 1 base and J lost 7; bases outside the gene matches: 5. There are 15 residues in the CDR3. In germline, CDR1 is LGHNA, CDR2 YSLEER.